The T cell receptor beta chain under discussion was sequenced for a study of cytomegalovirus exposure and HLA in healthy donors. Notes on the study in general: The authors reported that TCR beta sequences could predict HLA-A and HLA-B alleles. These predictions were accurate for most subjects in the first cohort. In an earlier analysis, most TCR beta V segments were productive about 87% or about 30% of the time. Association of a missense DCLRE1C variant with TCR beta V- and J-gene trimming was reported in a later analysis.

This PCR relied on a set of 60 Vbeta primers and 13 Jbeta primers. Using immunoSEQ multiplex PCR, the repertoire was profiled, and TCRdb retains in-frame clones only, with some absent. The sample lists around 120,000 clones, about three quarters seen once, with 30% in the top ten. This clone was recorded once. The target antigen is unknown. This clonotype was sampled from a man aged 55-75 years in good health and CMV-seropositive. Sequences were obtained from PBMCs.

This CDR3 is CASSPNGGNTEAFF. The CDR3 DNA is TGTGCCAGCTCGCCCAACGGGGGGAACACTGAAGCTTTCTTT. The chain recombines TRBV18 with TRBJ1-1; D is possibly TRBD1 (5 bases). Trimming removed 6 bases at V and 1 base at J, with 12 bases between. Germline V gives CDR1 KGHSH, CDR2 LQKENI. The CDR3 has 14 residues.